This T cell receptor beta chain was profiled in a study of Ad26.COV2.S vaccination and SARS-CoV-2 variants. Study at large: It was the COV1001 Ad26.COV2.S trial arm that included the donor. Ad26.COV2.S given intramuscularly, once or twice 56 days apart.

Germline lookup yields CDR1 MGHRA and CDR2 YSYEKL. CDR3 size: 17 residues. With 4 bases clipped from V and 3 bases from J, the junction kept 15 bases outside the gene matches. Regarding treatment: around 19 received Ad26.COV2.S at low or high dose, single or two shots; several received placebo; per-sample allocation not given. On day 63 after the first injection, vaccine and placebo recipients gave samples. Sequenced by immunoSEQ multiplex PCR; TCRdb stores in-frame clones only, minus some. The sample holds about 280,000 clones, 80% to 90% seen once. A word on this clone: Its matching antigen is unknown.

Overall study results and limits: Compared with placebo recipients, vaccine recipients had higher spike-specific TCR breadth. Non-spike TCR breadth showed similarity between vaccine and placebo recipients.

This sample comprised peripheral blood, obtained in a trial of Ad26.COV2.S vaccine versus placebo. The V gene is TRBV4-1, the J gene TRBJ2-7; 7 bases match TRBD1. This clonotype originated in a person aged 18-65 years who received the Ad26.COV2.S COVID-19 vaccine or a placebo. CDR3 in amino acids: CASSPRQGGAGGYEQYF. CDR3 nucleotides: TGCGCCAGCAGCCCCCGGCAAGGGGGCGCCGGAGGCTACGAGCAGTACTTC.